The 17 T cell receptor beta chains presented below share a single source sample, sequenced in a study of blood T cells in healthy people across ages. A second roughly 6 to 12 cycle PCR used barcoded and J-beta primers. TCRdb passed the 5' RACE reads through MiXCR, listing each CDR3 protein once. The sample lists around 1,800,000 distinct CDR3 sequences, about two fifths occurring once. The sequencing sample was made of blood. These TCRs come from a human donor in good health.

This clonotype has just a few counts. The chain carries TRBV3-1 and TRBJ1-2; 9 bases agree with TRBD1. Trimming removed 4 bases from V and 9 bases from J; junction bases left unmatched: 6. CDR3 size: 13 residues. Germline V gene data show CDR1 as LGHDT and CDR2 as YNNKEL (reference sequence). Written as DNA, the CDR3 is TGTGCCAGCAGCCTCACAGGGGGCTACAGCTACACCTTC. This sequence encodes CASSLTGGYSYTF.

The gene calls are TRBV19 and TRBJ1-5; D gene ambiguous. The CDR3 extends over 15 amino acids. The germline V and J ends were trimmed by 3 bases and 5 bases, with 14 bases remaining between them. Germline V lookup: CDR1 LNHDA, CDR2 SQIVND (reference sequence). The CDR3 is CASSMRIWEDQPQHF. The CDR3 nucleotides read TGTGCCAGTAGTATGAGAATCTGGGAGGATCAGCCCCAGCATTTT.

This clonotype was observed a single time. The chain recombines TRBV2 with TRBJ2-7; TRBD2 is a possible D gene (6 bases). The CDR3 consists of 15 residues. Deletions cut 4 bases from V and 3 bases from J, with 16 bases between. Germline CDR1 SNHLY, CDR2 FYNNEI. This chain's CDR3 is CASSGTGTLFYEQYF. For the CDR3, the DNA is TGTGCCAGCAGTGGCACCGGGACTCTTTTCTACGAGCAGTACTTC. Looking up the rest from reference TRBV2 and TRBJ2-7 gives the full variable domain: EPEVTQTPSHQVTQMGQEVILRCVPISNHLYFYWYRQILGQKVEFLVSFYNNEISEKSEIFDDQFSVERPDGSNFTLKIRSTKLEDSAMYFCASSGTGTLFYEQYFGPGTRLTVT.

This clonotype has a single count. This rearrangement joins TRBV5-1 to TRBJ2-5; possibly TRBD1 or TRBD2 for D (5 bases each). Looked up from germline, CDR1 is SGHRS and CDR2 is YFSETQ. CDR3 size: 14 residues. V was trimmed by 4 bases and J by 9 bases, leaving 19 bases between them. DNA for the CDR3: TGCGCCAGCAGCCTTTACGGAGGACAAGAAGCCCAGTACTTC. This sequence encodes CASSLYGGQEAQYF.

A single count supports this clonotype. One end of the junction varies from germline; a read error may be responsible. This rearrangement joins TRBV5-1 to TRBJ2-7; possibly TRBD1 for D (5 bases). The end of the DNA aligns better with TRBJ2-5, so the J call may be wrong. This CDR3 contains 14 residues. CDR1 SGHRS and CDR2 YFSETQ come from the germline V gene. Here the CDR3 DNA reads TGCACCAGCAGCTTGGCCACGACAGAAGAGACCCAGTACTTC. It yields the protein CTSSLATTEETQYF.

In its sample, this clonotype was seen once. The CDR3 nucleotides read TGTGCCAGCAGCCCGCGCGGGGGCAGGGGGCAATATGGCTACACCTTC. Protein product: CASSPRGGRGQYGYTF. This chain joins TRBV7-9 and TRBJ1-2; 8 bases are a match to TRBD1. With 5 bases clipped from V and 5 bases from J, the junction kept 13 bases outside the gene matches. Germline V gene lookup returns CDR1 SEHNR and CDR2 FQNEAQ (reference sequence). The CDR3 extends over 16 amino acids. The variable domain in full, completed from reference TRBV7-9 and TRBJ1-2, reads DTGVSQNPRHKITKRGQNVTFRCDPISEHNRLYWYRQTLGQGPEFLTYFQNEAQLEKSRLLSDRFSAERPKGSFSTLEIQRTEQGDSAMYLCASSPRGGRGQYGYTFGSGTRLTVV.

This rearrangement joins TRBV2 to TRBJ1-3; no reliable D call. Germline CDR1 and CDR2: SNHLY and FYNNEI. The V and J ends lost 6 bases and 0 bases respectively, with 15 bases between them. This CDR3 spans 16 amino acids. The CDR3: CASSATYRVSGNTIYF. The CDR3 nucleotides are TGTGCCAGCAGCGCAACGTACCGGGTCTCTGGAAACACCATATATTTT.

This clonotype has more than one count but fewer than ten. The chain has TRBV10-3 and TRBJ2-7, with TRBD1 identical over 8 bases. Per the germline V gene, CDR1 is ENHRY and CDR2 is SYGVKD. Losses at the gene ends were 0 bases for V and 3 bases for J; bases not matched to a gene: 7. The CDR3 is 16 residues long. The CDR3 coding sequence is TGTGCCATCAGTGAGTCGCTGGACAGGGTGGGCTACGAGCAGTACTTC. Amino acids: CAISESLDRVGYEQYF.

The rearrangement joins TRBV5-1 to TRBJ1-1, with D unclear. Germline assignment: CDR1 SGHRS and CDR2 YFSETQ. V was shortened by 4 bases and J by 1 base, with 11 bases between the two germline ends. This CDR3 is built from 14 residues. In nucleotides, the CDR3 is TGCGCCAGCAGCCGGACCACGGGGAACACTGAAGCTTTCTTT. Its protein product is CASSRTTGNTEAFF.

V usage is TRBV28 and J usage is TRBJ1-5; D not resolved. Germline V gives CDR1 MDHEN, CDR2 SYDVKM. This CDR3 comprises 14 residues. With 8 bases removed from V and 1 base from J, the gap between germline ends came to 12 bases. The CDR3 DNA follows: TGTGCCAGCGGAGAGACCCTAAGCAATCAGCCCCAGCATTTT. Amino acids: CASGETLSNQPQHF.

J is TRBJ1-2 and V is TRBV4-2; D uncertain. V was cut by 3 bases and J by 4 bases, with 18 bases left in between. Germline loops: CDR1 LGHNA, CDR2 YNFKEQ. CDR3 length: 16 amino acids. The CDR3 DNA sequence: TGTGCCAGCAGCCAGTCTTTTGGCCCGGAGGGCTATGGCTACACCTTC. Translation: CASSQSFGPEGYGYTF.

Points on this clonotype: At one end the junction does not follow the germline gene, possibly because of a read error. V is TRBV6-5 and J is TRBJ2-7; 10 positions match TRBD1. From germline, CDR1 is MNHEY and CDR2 SVGAGI. The CDR3 loop spans 14 amino acids. The CDR3, as DNA: TGTACCAGCAGTTTCGGACAGGGGGTATACGAGCAGTACTTC. Translation: CTSSFGQGVYEQYF.

The chain has TRBV4-1 and TRBJ1-1, with D possibly matching TRBD1 (6 bases). CDR3 length equals 15 residues. Per the germline V gene, CDR1 is MGHRA and CDR2 is YSYEKL. Trimming removed 4 bases from V and 4 bases from J, with 16 bases in between. This CDR3 reads CASSPSTGWRTEAFF. The CDR3, as DNA: TGCGCCAGCAGCCCGAGTACAGGGTGGCGCACTGAAGCTTTCTTT.

The rearrangement uses TRBV20-1 and TRBJ1-5; D perhaps matches TRBD1 (5 bases). This CDR3 has 15 amino acids. Germline lookup yields CDR1 DFQATT and CDR2 SNEGSKA (reference sequence). V lost 0 bases to trimming and J lost 2 bases, with 11 bases between them. CDR3 bases: TGCAGTGCTAGAGACCGGGGCGGTGGCAATCAGCCCCAGCATTTT. Encoded protein: CSARDRGGGNQPQHF.

The rearrangement joins TRBV20-1 to TRBJ2-3, with TRBD2 identical over 9 bases. J gave up 3 bases and V 5 bases, and 6 bases lay outside the gene matches. Germline lookup yields CDR1 DFQATT and CDR2 SNEGSKA (reference sequence). The CDR3 has 14 residues. CDR3 nucleotide sequence: TGCAGTGCTGCCGGGACTAGCCAGACAGATACGCAGTATTTT. Translation: CSAAGTSQTDTQYF.

This clonotype was counted many times. The rearrangement joins TRBV30 to TRBJ1-6; D perhaps matches TRBD1 (6 bases). The germline gives CDR1 GTSNPN, CDR2 SVGIG (reference sequence). V gave up 0 bases and J gave up 9 bases, with 21 bases separating them. There are 17 residues in the CDR3. The CDR3 region is CAWSVRGPGSGISPLHF. The CDR3 DNA follows: TGTGCCTGGAGTGTACGGGGGCCCGGGTCGGGAATTTCACCCCTCCACTTT.

The chain recombines TRBV4-3 with TRBJ1-1, with unresolved D. Germline CDR1 is LGHNA and CDR2 is YSLEER. The CDR3 extends over 13 amino acids. V was clipped by 2 bases and J by 7 bases, with 11 bases between them. The CDR3 nucleotides are TGCGCCAGCAGCCAATATTACGGACGTGAAGCTTTCTTT. It specifies CASSQYYGREAFF.